This T cell receptor (beta chain) was obtained from a study of OX40 agonist ivuxolimab in advanced cancers. Study results and limitations: Partial responders at 0.1-3.0 mg/kg had among the lowest clonal expansion.

With 5 bases clipped from V and 11 bases from J, the junction kept 16 bases outside the gene matches. Germline values: CDR1 SGHRS, CDR2 YFSETQ. The CDR3 loop spans 16 amino acids. Profiling relied on immunoSEQ multiplex PCR, and the TCRdb table lists in-frame clones only, not all of them. The repertoire holds more than 50,000 clones, 85% seen once, with 3% to 4.5% in the top ten. Comment on this clone: Its antigen is not identified.

Exclusion applied to patients with autoimmune disease history or systemic immunosuppression. The J gene is TRBJ1-5, the V gene TRBV5-1; 10 nucleotides agree with TRBD1. The TCR was taken from an adult with an advanced solid tumor such as melanoma, head and neck, liver or kidney cancer. The sample in question was CD4+ or CD8+ T cells sorted from blood, obtained in a trial of the OX40 agonist ivuxolimab. CDR3 nucleotide sequence: TGCGCCAGCAGACCGGGACAGGGGACCTCCGGGGGGGCCCAGCATTTT. Its translation is CASRPGQGTSGGAQHF.